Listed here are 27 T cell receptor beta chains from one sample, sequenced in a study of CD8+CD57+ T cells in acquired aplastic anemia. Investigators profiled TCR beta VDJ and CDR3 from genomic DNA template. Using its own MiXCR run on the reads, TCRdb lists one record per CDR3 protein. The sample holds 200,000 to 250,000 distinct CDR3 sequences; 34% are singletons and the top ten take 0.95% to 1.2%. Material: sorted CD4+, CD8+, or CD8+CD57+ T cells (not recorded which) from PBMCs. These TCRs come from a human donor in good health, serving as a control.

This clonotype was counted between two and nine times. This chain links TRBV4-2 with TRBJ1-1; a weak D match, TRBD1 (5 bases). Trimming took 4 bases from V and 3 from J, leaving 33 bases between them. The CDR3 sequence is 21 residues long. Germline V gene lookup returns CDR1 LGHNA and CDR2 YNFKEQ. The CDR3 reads CASSPRLPTILGGTTYTEAFF. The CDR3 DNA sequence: TGTGCCAGCAGCCCCAGATTACCTACAATTTTGGGGGGAACTACCTACACTGAAGCTTTCTTT.

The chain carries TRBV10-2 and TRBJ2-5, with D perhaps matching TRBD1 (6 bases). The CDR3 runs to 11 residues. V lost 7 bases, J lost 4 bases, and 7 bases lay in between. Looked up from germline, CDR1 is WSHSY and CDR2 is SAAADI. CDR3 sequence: CASMGAETQYF. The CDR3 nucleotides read TGCGCCAGCATGGGGGCAGAGACCCAGTACTTC.

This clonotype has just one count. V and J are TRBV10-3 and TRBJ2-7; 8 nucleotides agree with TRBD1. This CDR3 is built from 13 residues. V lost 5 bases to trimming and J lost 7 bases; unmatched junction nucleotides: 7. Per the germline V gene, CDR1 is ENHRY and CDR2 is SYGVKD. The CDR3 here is CAISTPGGSEQYF. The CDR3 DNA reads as TGTGCCATCAGTACCCCAGGGGGCAGTGAGCAGTACTTC.

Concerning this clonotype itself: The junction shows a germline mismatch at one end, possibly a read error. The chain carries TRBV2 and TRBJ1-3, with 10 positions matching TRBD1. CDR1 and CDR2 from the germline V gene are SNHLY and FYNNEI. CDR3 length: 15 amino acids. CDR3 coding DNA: TGTGCCAGCAGCCGGGACAGGGGATCTGGAGACACCATATATTTT. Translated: CASSRDRGSGDTIYF.

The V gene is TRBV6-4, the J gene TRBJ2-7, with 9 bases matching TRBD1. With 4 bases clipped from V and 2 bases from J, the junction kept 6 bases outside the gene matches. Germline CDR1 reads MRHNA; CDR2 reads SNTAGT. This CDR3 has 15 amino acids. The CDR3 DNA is TGTGCCAGCAGTGTCGGGACAGGGAGTCCCTACGAGCAGTACTTC. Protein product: CASSVGTGSPYEQYF.

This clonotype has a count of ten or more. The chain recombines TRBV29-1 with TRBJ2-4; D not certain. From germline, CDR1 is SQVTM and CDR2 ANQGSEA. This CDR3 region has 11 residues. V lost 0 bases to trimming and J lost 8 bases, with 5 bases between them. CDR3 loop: CSVEELHIQYF. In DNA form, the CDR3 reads TGCAGCGTTGAAGAGCTGCACATTCAGTACTTC.

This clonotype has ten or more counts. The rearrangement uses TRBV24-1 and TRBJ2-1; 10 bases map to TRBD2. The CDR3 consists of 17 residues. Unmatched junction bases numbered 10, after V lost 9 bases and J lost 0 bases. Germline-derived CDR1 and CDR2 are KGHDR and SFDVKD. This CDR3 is CATQLAGDLSSYNEQFF. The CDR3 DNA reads TGTGCCACCCAGCTAGCGGGAGACCTATCCTCCTACAATGAGCAGTTCTTC.

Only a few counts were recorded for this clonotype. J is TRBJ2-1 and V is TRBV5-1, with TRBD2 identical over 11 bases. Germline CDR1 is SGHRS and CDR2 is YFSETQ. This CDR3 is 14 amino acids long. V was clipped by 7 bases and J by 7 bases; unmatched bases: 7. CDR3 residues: CASGSTSGKNEQFF. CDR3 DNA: TGCGCCAGCGGGTCGACTAGCGGGAAGAATGAGCAGTTCTTC.

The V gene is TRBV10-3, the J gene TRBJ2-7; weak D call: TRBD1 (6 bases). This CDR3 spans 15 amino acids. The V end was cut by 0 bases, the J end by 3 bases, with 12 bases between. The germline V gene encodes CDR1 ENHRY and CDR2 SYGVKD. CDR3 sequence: CAISESTGFGYEQYF. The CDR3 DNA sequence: TGTGCCATCAGTGAGTCTACAGGGTTCGGCTACGAGCAGTACTTC.

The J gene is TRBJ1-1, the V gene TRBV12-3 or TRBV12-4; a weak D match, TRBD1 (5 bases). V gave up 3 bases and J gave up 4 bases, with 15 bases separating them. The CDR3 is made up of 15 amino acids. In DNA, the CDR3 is TGTGCCAGCAGTTTGAGGGGCCCGTCTCCCACTGAAGCTTTCTTT. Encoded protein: CASSLRGPSPTEAFF.

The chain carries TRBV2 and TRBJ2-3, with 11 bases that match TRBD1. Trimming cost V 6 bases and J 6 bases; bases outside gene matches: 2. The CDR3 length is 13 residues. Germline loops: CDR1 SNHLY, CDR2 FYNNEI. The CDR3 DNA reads TGTGCCAGCAGAGGGACAGGGGGGGATACGCAGTATTTT. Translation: CASRGTGGDTQYF. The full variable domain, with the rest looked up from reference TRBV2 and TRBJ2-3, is EPEVTQTPSHQVTQMGQEVILRCVPISNHLYFYWYRQILGQKVEFLVSFYNNEISEKSEIFDDQFSVERPDGSNFTLKIRSTKLEDSAMYFCASRGTGGDTQYFGPGTRLTVL.

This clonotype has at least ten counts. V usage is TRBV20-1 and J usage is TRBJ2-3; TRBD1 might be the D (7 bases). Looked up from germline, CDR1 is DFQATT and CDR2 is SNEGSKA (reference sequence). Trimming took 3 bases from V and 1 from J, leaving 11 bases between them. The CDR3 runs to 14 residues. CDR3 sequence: CSASGRGGTDTQYF. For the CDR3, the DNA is TGCAGTGCTAGCGGCAGGGGGGGCACAGATACGCAGTATTTT.

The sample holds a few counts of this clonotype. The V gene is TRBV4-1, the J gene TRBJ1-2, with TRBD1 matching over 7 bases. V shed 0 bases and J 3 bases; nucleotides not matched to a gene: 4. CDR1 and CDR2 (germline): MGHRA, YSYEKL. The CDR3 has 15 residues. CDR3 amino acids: CASSQDDRAHYGYTF. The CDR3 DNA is TGCGCCAGCAGCCAAGATGACAGGGCTCACTATGGCTACACCTTC.

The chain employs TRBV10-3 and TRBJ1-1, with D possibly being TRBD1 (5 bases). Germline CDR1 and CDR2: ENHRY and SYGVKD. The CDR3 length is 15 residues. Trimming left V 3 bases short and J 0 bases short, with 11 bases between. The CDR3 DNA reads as TGTGCCATCAGTGACCGACAGAACATGAACACTGAAGCTTTCTTT. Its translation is CAISDRQNMNTEAFF.

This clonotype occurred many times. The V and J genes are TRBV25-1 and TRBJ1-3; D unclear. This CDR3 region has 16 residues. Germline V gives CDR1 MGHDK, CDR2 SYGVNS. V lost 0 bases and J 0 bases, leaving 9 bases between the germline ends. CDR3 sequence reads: CASSEYRYYSGNTIYF. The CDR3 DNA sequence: TGTGCCAGCAGTGAATACAGATACTACTCTGGAAACACCATATATTTT.

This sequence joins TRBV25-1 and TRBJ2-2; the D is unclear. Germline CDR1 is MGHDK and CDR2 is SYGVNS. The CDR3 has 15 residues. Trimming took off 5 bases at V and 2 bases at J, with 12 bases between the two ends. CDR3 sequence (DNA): TGTGCCAGCAGTTACTCAGGCCTCAACACCGGGGAGCTGTTTTTT. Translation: CASSYSGLNTGELFF.

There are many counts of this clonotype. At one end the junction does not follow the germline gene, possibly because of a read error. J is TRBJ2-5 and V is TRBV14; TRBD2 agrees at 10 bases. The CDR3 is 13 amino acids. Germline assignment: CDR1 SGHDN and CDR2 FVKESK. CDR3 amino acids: CASSQDRAGGNFF. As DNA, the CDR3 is TGTGCCAGCAGCCAAGATCGAGCGGGAGGGAACTTCTTC.

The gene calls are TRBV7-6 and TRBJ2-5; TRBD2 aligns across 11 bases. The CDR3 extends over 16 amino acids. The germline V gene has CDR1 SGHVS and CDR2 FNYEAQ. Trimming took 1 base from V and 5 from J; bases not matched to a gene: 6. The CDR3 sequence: CASSLGLAGGRETQYF. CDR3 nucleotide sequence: TGTGCCAGCAGCTTAGGGCTAGCGGGGGGTCGGGAGACCCAGTACTTC.

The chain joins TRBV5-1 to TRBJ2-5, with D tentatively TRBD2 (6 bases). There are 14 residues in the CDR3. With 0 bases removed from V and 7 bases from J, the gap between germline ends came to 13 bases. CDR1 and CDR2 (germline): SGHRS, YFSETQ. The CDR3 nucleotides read TGCGCCAGCAGCTTGGGGGACTGGTCGGGGACCCAGTACTTC. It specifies CASSLGDWSGTQYF.

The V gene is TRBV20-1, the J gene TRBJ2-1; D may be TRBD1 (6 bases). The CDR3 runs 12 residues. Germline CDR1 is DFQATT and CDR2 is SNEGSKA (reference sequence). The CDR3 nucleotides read TGCAGCCACAGGGAATCCCTTAATGAGCAGTTCTTC. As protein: CSHRESLNEQFF.

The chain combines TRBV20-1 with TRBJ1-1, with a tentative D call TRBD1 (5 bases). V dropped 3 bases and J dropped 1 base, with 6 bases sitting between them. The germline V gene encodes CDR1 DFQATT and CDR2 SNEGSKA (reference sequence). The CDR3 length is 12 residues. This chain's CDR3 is CSARGRNTEAFF. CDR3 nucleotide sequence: TGCAGTGCTAGGGGACGGAACACTGAAGCTTTCTTT.

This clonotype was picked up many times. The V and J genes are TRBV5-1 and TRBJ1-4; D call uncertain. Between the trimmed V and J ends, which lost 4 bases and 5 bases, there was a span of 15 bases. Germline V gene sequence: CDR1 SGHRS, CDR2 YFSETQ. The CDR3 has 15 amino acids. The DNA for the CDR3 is TGCGCCAGCAGCCTCGGTTGGCCCCGGAATGAAAAACTGTTTTTT. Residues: CASSLGWPRNEKLFF.

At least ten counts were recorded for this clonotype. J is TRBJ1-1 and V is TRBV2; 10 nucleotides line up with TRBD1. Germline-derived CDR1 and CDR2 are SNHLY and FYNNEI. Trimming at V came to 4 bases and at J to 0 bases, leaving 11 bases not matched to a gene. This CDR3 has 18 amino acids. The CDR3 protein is CASSGRRTGGPMNTEAFF. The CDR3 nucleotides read TGTGCCAGCAGTGGGAGACGGACAGGGGGACCTATGAACACTGAAGCTTTCTTT.

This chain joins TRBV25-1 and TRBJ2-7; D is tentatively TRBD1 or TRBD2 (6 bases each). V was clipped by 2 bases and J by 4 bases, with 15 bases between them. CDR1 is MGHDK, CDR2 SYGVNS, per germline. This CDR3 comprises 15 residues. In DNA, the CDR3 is TGTGCCAGCAGTGAACTATACGGGGGCAAGTACGAGCAGTACTTC. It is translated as CASSELYGGKYEQYF.

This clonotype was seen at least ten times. The CDR3 protein is CASSIWGTDGRYTQYF. CDR3 DNA sequence: TGTGCCAGTAGTATATGGGGGACAGACGGAAGGTATACGCAGTATTTT. The V and J genes are TRBV19 and TRBJ2-3; 7 bases fit TRBD1. Germline CDR1 and CDR2: LNHDA and SQIVND (reference sequence). The J segment lost 7 bases and the V segment lost 2 bases, leaving 12 bases of the junction unmatched. This CDR3 region has 16 residues.

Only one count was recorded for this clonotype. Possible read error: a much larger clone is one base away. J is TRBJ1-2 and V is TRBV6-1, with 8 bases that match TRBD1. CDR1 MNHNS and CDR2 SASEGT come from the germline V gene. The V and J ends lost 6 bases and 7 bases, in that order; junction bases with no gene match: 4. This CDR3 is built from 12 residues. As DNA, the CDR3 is TGTGCCAGCAGAGGACAGGGTCCTGGCTACACCTTC. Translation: CASRGQGPGYTF.

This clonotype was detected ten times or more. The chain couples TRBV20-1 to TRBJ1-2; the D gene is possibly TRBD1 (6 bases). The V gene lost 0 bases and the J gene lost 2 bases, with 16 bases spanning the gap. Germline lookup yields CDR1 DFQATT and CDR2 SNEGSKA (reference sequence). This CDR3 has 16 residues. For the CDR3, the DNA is TGCAGTGCTAGAGATAGGCAAGGGGGGCACAACTATGGCTACACCTTC. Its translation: CSARDRQGGHNYGYTF.